These T cell receptor beta chains were read from a single sample in a study of blood T cell repertoires in COVID-19. TCRdb's copy holds only in-frame clones and misses some; the assay was immunoSEQ multiplex PCR. In the table there are 150,000 to 200,000 clones, roughly nine tenths of which are singletons. Sequencing was done on a sample of PBMCs or T cells enriched from blood (not recorded which). Receptors originate from a woman aged 40 to 55 in a cohort exposed to, infected with or recovered from COVID-19 (not recorded which). Each CDR3 is given with its conserved first and last residue. D genes are given only for firm matches. Size is omitted from some rows. Given values are once, few, many or a class for expanded clones.

j_gene | v_gene | d_gene | abundance | CDR3aa | CDR3nt
TRBJ2-1 | TRBV30 | - | - | CAWSRPRAPYNEQFF | TGTGCCTGGAGTAGGCCGCGGGCCCCCTACAATGAGCAGTTCTTC
TRBJ2-7 | TRBV18 | - | - | CASSPGRDSGEQYF | TGTGCCAGCTCACCGGGCAGGGACAGCGGGGAGCAGTACTTC
TRBJ2-7 | TRBV10-2 | - | - | CASSSGGGWYEQYF | TGCGCCAGCAGTTCTGGGGGAGGCTGGTACGAGCAGTACTTC
TRBJ1-5 | TRBV27 | - | - | CASSPHENQPQHF | TGTGCCAGCAGCCCCCATGAGAATCAGCCCCAGCATTTT
TRBJ1-6 | TRBV5-5 | TRBD1 | few | CASSPGQINSPLHF | TGTGCCAGCAGCCCGGGACAGATCAATTCACCCCTCCACTTT
TRBJ2-1 | TRBV3-1/TRBV3-2 | - | few | CASSQVIAEPYNEQFF | TGTGCCAGCAGCCAAGTGATAGCGGAGCCCTACAATGAGCAGTTCTTC
TRBJ2-5 | TRBV4-3 | TRBD2 | - | CASSQREAAGEGLETQYF | TGCGCCAGCAGCCAAAGAGAGGCAGCGGGAGAGGGGCTAGAGACCCAGTACTTC
TRBJ2-1 | TRBV10-2 | - | once | CASSETEVAEQFF | TGCGCCAGCAGTGAAACCGAGGTTGCTGAGCAGTTCTTC
TRBJ2-6 | TRBV7-9 | - | - | CASSNPVESSGANVLTF | TGTGCCAGCAGCAACCCCGTGGAGAGCTCTGGGGCCAACGTCCTGACTTTC
TRBJ1-4 | TRBV28 | TRBD1 | - | CASRPGGTGVEKLFF | TGTGCCAGCAGACCTGGGGGGACAGGGGTTGAAAAACTGTTTTTT
TRBJ1-2 | TRBV6-2/TRBV6-3 | TRBD1 | - | CATSRQGVYGYTF | TGTGCCACCAGCCGACAGGGTGTGTATGGCTACACCTTC
TRBJ2-1 | TRBV5-8 | TRBD2 | - | CASTPSSGSNEQFF | TGTGCCAGCACACCTTCTAGCGGGAGCAATGAGCAGTTCTTC
TRBJ1-1 | TRBV27 | - | - | CASSLGVVNTEAFF | TGTGCCAGCAGTTTGGGAGTAGTGAACACTGAAGCTTTCTTT
TRBJ1-6 | TRBV3-1/TRBV3-2 | TRBD1 | once | CASSPSDREYNSPLHF | TGTGCCAGCAGCCCCTCGGACAGGGAATACAATTCACCCCTCCACTTT
TRBJ1-4 | TRBV14 | - | - | CASSQETGPAGEKLFF | TGTGCCAGCAGCCAAGAAACAGGACCGGCGGGAGAAAAACTGTTTTTT
TRBJ1-4 | TRBV2 | TRBD1 | - | CASRDSANEKLFF | TGTGCCAGCCGGGACAGCGCTAATGAAAAACTGTTTTTT